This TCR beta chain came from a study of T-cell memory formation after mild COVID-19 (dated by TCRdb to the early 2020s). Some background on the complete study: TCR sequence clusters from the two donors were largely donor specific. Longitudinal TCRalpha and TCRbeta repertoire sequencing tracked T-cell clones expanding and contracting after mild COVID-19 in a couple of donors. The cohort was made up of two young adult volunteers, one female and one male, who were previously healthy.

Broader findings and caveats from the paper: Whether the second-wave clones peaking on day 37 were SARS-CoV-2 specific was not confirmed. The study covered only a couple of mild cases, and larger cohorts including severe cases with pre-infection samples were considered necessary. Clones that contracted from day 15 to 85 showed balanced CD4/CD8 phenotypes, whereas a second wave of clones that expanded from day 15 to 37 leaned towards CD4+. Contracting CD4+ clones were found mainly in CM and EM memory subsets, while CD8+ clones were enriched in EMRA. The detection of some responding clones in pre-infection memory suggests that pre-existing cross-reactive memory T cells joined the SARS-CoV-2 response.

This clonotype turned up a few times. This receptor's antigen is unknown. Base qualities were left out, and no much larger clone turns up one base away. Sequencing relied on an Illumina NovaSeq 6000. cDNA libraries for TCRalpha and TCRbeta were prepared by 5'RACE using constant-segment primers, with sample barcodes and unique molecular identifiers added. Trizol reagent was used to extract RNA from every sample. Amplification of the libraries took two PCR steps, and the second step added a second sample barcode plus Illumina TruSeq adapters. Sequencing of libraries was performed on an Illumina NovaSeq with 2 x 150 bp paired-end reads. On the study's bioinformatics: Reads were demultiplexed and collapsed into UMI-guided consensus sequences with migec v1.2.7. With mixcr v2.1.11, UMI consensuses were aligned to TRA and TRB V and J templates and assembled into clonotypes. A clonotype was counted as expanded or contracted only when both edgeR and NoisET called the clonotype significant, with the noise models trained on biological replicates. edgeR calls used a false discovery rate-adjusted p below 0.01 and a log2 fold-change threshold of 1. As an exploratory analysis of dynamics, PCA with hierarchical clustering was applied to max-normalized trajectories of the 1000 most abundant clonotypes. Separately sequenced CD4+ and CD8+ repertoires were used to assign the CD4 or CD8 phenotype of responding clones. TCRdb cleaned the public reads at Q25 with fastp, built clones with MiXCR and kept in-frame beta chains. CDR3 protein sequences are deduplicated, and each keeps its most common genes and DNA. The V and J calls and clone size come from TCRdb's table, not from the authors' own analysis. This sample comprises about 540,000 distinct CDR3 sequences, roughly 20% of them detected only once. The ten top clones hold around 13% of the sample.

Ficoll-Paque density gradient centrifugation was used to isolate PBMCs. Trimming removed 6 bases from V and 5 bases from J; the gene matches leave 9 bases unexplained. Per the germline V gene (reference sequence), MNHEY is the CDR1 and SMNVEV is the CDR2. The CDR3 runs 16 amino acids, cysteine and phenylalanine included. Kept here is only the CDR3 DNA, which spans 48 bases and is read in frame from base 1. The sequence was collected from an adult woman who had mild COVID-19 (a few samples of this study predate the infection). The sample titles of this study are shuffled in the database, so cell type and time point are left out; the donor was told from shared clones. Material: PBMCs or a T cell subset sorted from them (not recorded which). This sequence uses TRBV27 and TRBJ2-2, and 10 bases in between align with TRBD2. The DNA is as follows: TGTGCCAGCAGCCTTCTGGGACTAGCGCGAACCGGGGAGCTGTTTTTT. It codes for CASSLLGLARTGELFF.